This TCR beta chain was captured in a study of T cell responses to AZD1222 COVID-19 vaccine. Study information: Pooling covered second doses at about 4 or about 12 weeks. Study-wide results and caveats: Distributed over spike, vaccine-associated CD4 TCRs predominated at 160-218 and 743-854. After two AZD1222 doses, spike-specific TCR breadth and depth rose versus day 0.

Clones were sequenced by immunoSEQ multiplex PCR, and TCRdb holds only the in-frame ones, with some missing. The sample has around 130,000 clones, around nine tenths seen once. Of note for this clone: Its antigen is not identified.

Trimming stripped 4 bases from V and 3 bases from J, with 15 bases between. This CDR3 region has 16 residues. CDR1 is KGHDR, CDR2 SFDVKD, per germline. The chain uses TRBV24-1 and TRBJ1-5, with D possibly being TRBD1 (6 bases). The material sequenced was peripheral blood, taken on day 0 of AZD1222 vaccination. The source of this sequence is an adult in good health. CDR3 region: CATSDGTRGLNQPQHF. The CDR3 DNA follows: TGTGCCACCAGTGACGGGACAAGGGGACTCAATCAGCCCCAGCATTTT.